This T cell receptor (beta chain) was recovered during a study of blood T cell repertoires in COVID-19. For the study at large: Acute-phase and convalescent COVID-19 samples originated in the United States, Italy and Spain. The analysed material was cDNA or gDNA that came from T cells, B-cell-depleted T cells, or PBMCs.

Under the authors' procedure: Reference gene primers were amplified, and this amplification served to estimate nucleated cell counts. Produced via immunoSEQ multiplex PCR; TCRdb's table is partial and in-frame only. Clone size and the V and J calls come from that table; the DNA yielded D and trimming. The profile shows 130,000 to 150,000 clones, around 87% of them singletons. The CDR3 is 16 residues long. V lost 1 base and J lost 3, with 15 bases in between. CDR1 is LGHDT and CDR2 is YNNKEL in the germline V gene (reference sequence). The chain uses TRBV3-1 (or the pseudogene TRBV3-2) and TRBJ1-2; D uncertain. The receptor comes from a man aged 45-60 years who had recovered from COVID-19. Material for sequencing was peripheral blood. In nucleotides, the CDR3 is TGTGCCAGCAGCCAAGCGTCGAGGGCGCGGGACTATGGCTACACCTTC. It translates to CASSQASRARDYGYTF.